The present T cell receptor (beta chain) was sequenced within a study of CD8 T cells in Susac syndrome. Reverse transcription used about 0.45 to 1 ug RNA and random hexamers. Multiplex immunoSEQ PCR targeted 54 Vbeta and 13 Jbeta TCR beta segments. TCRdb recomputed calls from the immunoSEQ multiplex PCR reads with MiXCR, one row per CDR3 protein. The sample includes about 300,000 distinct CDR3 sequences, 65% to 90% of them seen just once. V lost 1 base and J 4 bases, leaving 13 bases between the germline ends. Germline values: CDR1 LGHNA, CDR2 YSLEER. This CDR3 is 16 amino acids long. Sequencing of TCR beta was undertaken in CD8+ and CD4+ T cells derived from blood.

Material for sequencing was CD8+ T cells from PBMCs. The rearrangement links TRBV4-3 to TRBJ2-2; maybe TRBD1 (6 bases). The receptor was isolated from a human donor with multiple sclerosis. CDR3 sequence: CASSQVNRASTGELFF. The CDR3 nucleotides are TGCGCCAGCAGCCAAGTGAACAGGGCGAGCACCGGGGAGCTGTTTTTT.